The T cell receptor (beta chain) under discussion was sequenced for a study of OX40 agonist ivuxolimab in advanced cancers. Study-wide background: All patients had ivuxolimab intravenously every 2 weeks at 0.01 to 10 mg/kg.

CDR1 is MGHRA, CDR2 YSYEKL, per germline. Unmatched junction bases numbered 7, after V lost 4 bases and J lost 4 bases. The CDR3 contains 14 residues. Blood samples were obtained at baseline, cycle 4 day 1, and cycle 7 day 1. The table came from immunoSEQ multiplex PCR; TCRdb's copy has only in-frame clones and leaves some out. The data show tens of thousands of clones, approximately 91% seen once. This rearrangement joins TRBV4-1 to TRBJ2-7, with 7 bases identical to TRBD2. This clonotype originated in an adult with an advanced solid tumor such as melanoma, head and neck, liver or kidney cancer. The sequencing here drew on CD4+ or CD8+ T cells sorted from blood, taken in a trial of the OX40 agonist ivuxolimab. The CDR3 DNA sequence: TGCGCCAGCAGCCCAGGGAGGGGCGGGTACGAGCAGTACTTC. Its protein is CASSPGRGGYEQYF.